This TCR beta chain was profiled in a study of blood T cells in healthy people across ages. The use of a sample-barcoded 5' primer and a J-beta primer mix characterized a second PCR of about 7 to 12 cycles. One entry per CDR3 protein results from TCRdb running MiXCR on the 5' RACE reads. The sample holds fewer than 900,000 distinct CDR3 sequences, approximately 39% seen once. Germline CDR1 reads SNHLY; CDR2 reads FYNNEI. The CDR3 contains 13 residues. V lost 7 bases and J 3 bases, leaving 9 bases between the germline ends. Material for sequencing was blood. This clonotype originated in an older woman in good health. This chain uses TRBV2 with TRBJ1-4, with D tentatively TRBD1 (5 bases). CDR3 loop: CASIRDPNEKLFF. DNA of the CDR3: TGTGCCAGCATACGGGACCCTAATGAAAAACTGTTTTTT.